Sequencing of this T cell receptor beta chain was carried out in a study of blood T cell repertoires in COVID-19. Study details: Italy, Spain and the United States were the sources of the convalescent and acute COVID-19 samples.

Original handling: Scientists estimated how many nucleated cells there were by amplifying reference gene primers. Assay used: immunoSEQ multiplex PCR; TCRdb lists only in-frame clones, some missing. That table furnishes V, J and clone size, whereas the DNA furnished D and trimming. The sample shows 150,000 to 200,000 clones, 84% of them seen only once. This clone was observed once. The sequenced sample was peripheral blood. The TCR comes from a woman aged 70-85 years with COVID-19, enrolled during active disease.

CDR3 protein: CATSRGDSYNEQFF. The CDR3 DNA sequence: TGTGCCACCAGCAGGGGGGACAGTTACAATGAGCAGTTCTTC. V gene TRBV15 combines with J gene TRBJ2-1, with 7 bases fitting TRBD1. The CDR3 is 14 amino acids. Losses at the gene ends were 3 bases for V and 4 bases for J; bases not matched to a gene: 3. Germline V gene lookup returns CDR1 LNHNV and CDR2 YYDKDF (reference sequence).